The clone carrying this T cell receptor beta chain has only a few counts. The antigen is undetermined. It was with 60 Vbeta and 13 Jbeta primers that the PCR ran. Sequencing was performed with immunoSEQ multiplex PCR; in TCRdb, only in-frame clones are kept and a portion is missing. The table includes tens of thousands of clones, about 79% detected once. This specimen belongs to a study of cytomegalovirus exposure and HLA in healthy donors. Study-level points and caveats: In a later analysis, HLA-associated beta chains showed higher expansion and lower generation probabilities than comparable chains. As a later analysis revealed, the rate of TCR association differed by HLA locus, with DRB1 most and HLA-C fewest. The study carried out a later analysis of TCR beta sequences. It associated under 20,000 of them with specific HLA alleles at a false discovery rate of 0.05. Fewer N-insertions (relative to the roughly 730-donor mean) were reportedly seen in an Asian-associated ancestry cluster in a later analysis.

The CDR3 runs 14 residues. V was pared by 5 bases and J by 1 base, with 9 bases between. Germline CDR1 LNHNV, CDR2 YYDKDF (reference sequence). The chain recombines TRBV15 with TRBJ1-5, with no clear D. The material sequenced was PBMCs. This clonotype was obtained from a man younger than 30 in good health and CMV-seropositive. The CDR3 is CATSRRLSNQPQHF. CDR3 DNA sequence: TGTGCCACCAGCCGTCGTTTAAGCAATCAGCCCCAGCATTTT. Combining the CDR3 with reference TRBV15 and TRBJ1-5 gives the whole variable domain DAMVIQNPRYQVTQFGKPVTLSCSQTLNHNVMYWYQQKSSQAPKLLFHYYDKDFNNEADTPDNFQSRRPNTSFCFLDIRSPGLGDTAMYLCATSRRLSNQPQHFGDGTRLSIL.